Following are 20 T cell receptor beta chains from one sample sequenced in a study of CD8 T cells in Susac syndrome. RNA, at about 0.45 to 1 ug, was reverse transcribed with random hexamers. One entry per CDR3 protein, called by TCRdb with MiXCR from the immunoSEQ multiplex PCR reads. The sample shows some 48,000 distinct CDR3 sequences, over 90% of them seen only once. Sequencing was performed on CD8+ T cells from PBMCs. The receptors derive from a human donor in good health.

The rearrangement links TRBV30 to TRBJ1-1; D is ambiguous. This CDR3 has 9 residues. Germline CDR1 GTSNPN, CDR2 SVGIG (reference sequence). With 6 bases removed from V and 5 bases from J, the gap between germline ends came to 4 bases. Written as DNA, the CDR3 is TGTGCCTGTGGGACTGAAGCTTTCTTT. Encoded protein: CACGTEAFF.

The CDR3 region is CASSLNFRSGRSPGDEQYF. CDR3 nucleotide sequence: TGTGCCAGCAGCTTGAATTTTAGGAGCGGGAGGTCTCCGGGGGACGAGCAGTACTTC. This chain uses TRBV5-4 with TRBJ2-7; 9 bases match TRBD2. The germline V gene encodes CDR1 SGHNT and CDR2 YYREEE (reference sequence). The CDR3 runs 19 residues. V was pared by 1 base and J by 5 bases, with 19 bases of the junction left unmatched. The whole variable domain, filled in from reference TRBV5-4 and TRBJ2-7, reads ETGVTQSPTHLIKTRGQQVTLRCSSQSGHNTVSWYQQALGQGPQFIFQYYREEENGRGNFPPRFSGLQFPNYSSELNVNALELDDSALYLCASSLNFRSGRSPGDEQYFGPGTRLTVT.

The genes are TRBV7-9 and TRBJ2-1; 12 positions agree with TRBD1. The CDR3 runs to 15 residues. The germline V gene has CDR1 SEHNR and CDR2 FQNEAQ (reference sequence). With V trimmed by 3 bases and J by 8 bases, 5 bases remained unmatched. CDR3 in amino acids: CASSFAGQGAHEQFF. CDR3 coding DNA: TGTGCCAGCAGCTTTGCGGGACAGGGGGCTCATGAGCAGTTCTTC.

CDR3 coding DNA: TGTGCCAGTACGACGGGGACTAGCGTCTACAATGAGCAGTTCTTC. This codes for CASTTGTSVYNEQFF. This sequence joins TRBV11-1 and TRBJ2-1, with 10 positions matching TRBD2. CDR1 is SGHAT, CDR2 FQDESV, per germline (reference sequence). The junction had 8 bases not matched to a gene; V was cut back by 9 bases and J by 3 bases. The CDR3 extends over 15 amino acids.

The V call is TRBV20-1, the J call TRBJ2-5, with 8 bases that match TRBD1. Germline loops: CDR1 DFQATT, CDR2 SNEGSKA (reference sequence). J was trimmed by 4 bases and V by 0 bases; bases with no gene match: 7. CDR3 size: 15 residues. In nucleotides, the CDR3 is TGCAGTGCTAGAGATGCAGGACAGGGTGGAGAGACCCAGTACTTC. As protein: CSARDAGQGGETQYF.

V gene TRBV27 combines with J gene TRBJ2-1; maybe TRBD2 (6 bases). The ends were cut back, 5 bases at V and 8 bases at J, with 19 bases in the middle. The CDR3 has 15 residues. The V gene's germline CDR1 is MNHEY and CDR2 SMNVEV (reference sequence). Here the CDR3 reads CASSTSSGAWHEQFF. The CDR3 DNA reads as TGTGCCAGCAGTACGAGTAGCGGAGCCTGGCATGAGCAGTTCTTC.

As DNA, the CDR3 is TGCGCCAGCAGCCCCTCCCGGGACGGATTTAACTATGGCTACACCTTC. Amino acid sequence: CASSPSRDGFNYGYTF. The genes are TRBV4-3 and TRBJ1-2; tentative D call: TRBD1 (5 bases). From germline, CDR1 is LGHNA and CDR2 YSLEER. This CDR3 contains 16 residues. Trimming shortened V by 4 bases and J by 1 base, and 16 bases separated the two germline ends.

This clonotype has a single count. The J gene is TRBJ2-1, the V gene TRBV29-1, with TRBD2 identical over 8 bases. V shed 2 bases and J 8 bases; nucleotides not matched to a gene: 5. Germline assignment: CDR1 SQVTM and CDR2 ANQGSEA. This CDR3 is built from 13 residues. The CDR3 protein is CSVESGSRYEQFF. As DNA, the CDR3 is TGCAGCGTTGAAAGCGGGAGTAGGTATGAGCAGTTCTTC.

The gene calls are TRBV2 and TRBJ2-1, with 7 positions matching TRBD2. The CDR3 is made up of 16 amino acids. CDR1 and CDR2 (germline): SNHLY, FYNNEI. The junction had 5 bases not matched to a gene; V was cut back by 0 bases and J by 3 bases. CDR3 in DNA: TGTGCCAGCAGTGAAGCGGGGGGGTGGGACTACAATGAGCAGTTCTTC. This encodes CASSEAGGWDYNEQFF.

The chain joins TRBV2 to TRBJ2-7; 9 nucleotides agree with TRBD1. This CDR3 contains 14 residues. Germline assignment: CDR1 SNHLY and CDR2 FYNNEI. V trimming: 2 bases; J trimming: 3 bases; junction bases outside the gene matches: 2. The DNA of the CDR3 is TGTGCCAGCAGTGAATGGACAGGGGACTACGAGCAGTACTTC. Translating gives CASSEWTGDYEQYF.

The rearrangement links TRBV29-1 to TRBJ2-1; no firm D call. V was trimmed by 5 bases and J by 0 bases, leaving 8 bases between them. CDR1 and CDR2 (germline): SQVTM, ANQGSEA. There are 13 residues in the CDR3. In nucleotides, the CDR3 is TGCAGCGTTTTACTAAGCTCCTACAATGAGCAGTTCTTC. It encodes CSVLLSSYNEQFF.

The genes are TRBV12-3 or TRBV12-4 and TRBJ2-5; TRBD1 is a possible D gene (6 bases). The CDR3 is made up of 14 amino acids. Between the trimmed V and J ends, which lost 6 bases and 4 bases, there was a span of 15 bases. The CDR3 DNA reads as TGTGCCAGCAGCCCGGGACAAGGAGTAGAGACCCAGTACTTC. It codes for CASSPGQGVETQYF.

Here the CDR3 reads CASSIGSSRRNEQFF. Written as DNA, the CDR3 is TGTGCCAGTAGTATCGGCTCTAGCCGACGCAATGAGCAGTTCTTC. The chain joins TRBV19 to TRBJ2-1; D is possibly TRBD2 (5 bases). The CDR3 is made up of 15 amino acids. CDR1 and CDR2 from the germline V gene are LNHDA and SQIVND (reference sequence). The ends were cut back, 3 bases at V and 6 bases at J, with 15 bases in the middle. The entire variable domain, with the rest obtained from reference TRBV19 and TRBJ2-1, is as follows: DGGITQSPKYLFRKEGQNVTLSCEQNLNHDAMYWYRQDPGQGLRLIYYSQIVNDFQKGDIAEGYSVSREKKESFPLTVTSAQKNPTAFYLCASSIGSSRRNEQFFGPGTRLTVL.

The table lists this clonotype with a count of one. The chain has TRBV7-2 and TRBJ2-2, with TRBD2 identical over 13 bases. V lost 6 bases and J lost 4; bases outside the gene matches: 14. CDR3 size: 19 residues. The germline CDR1 and CDR2 sequences are SGHTA and FQGNSA. For the CDR3, the DNA is TGTGCCAGCAGAAGAACCGGGACTAGCGGGATAGGGAGCACCGGGGAGCTGTTTTTT. Translation gives CASRRTGTSGIGSTGELFF. Variable domain in full (rest from reference TRBV7-2 and TRBJ2-2): GAGVSQSPSNKVTEKGKDVELRCDPISGHTALYWYRQSLGQGLEFLIYFQGNSAPDKSGLPSDRFSAERTGGSVSTLTIQRTQQEDSAVYLCASRRTGTSGIGSTGELFFGEGSRLTVL.

This chain connects TRBV19 to TRBJ2-5; no clear D. From germline, CDR1 is LNHDA and CDR2 SQIVND (reference sequence). V lost 0 bases and J lost 3, with 5 bases in between. CDR3 length equals 13 residues. The CDR3 bases are TGTGCCAGTAGTATAGATGACGAAGAGACCCAGTACTTC. Translating it yields CASSIDDEETQYF.

The J gene is TRBJ2-7, the V gene TRBV30; no definite D call. Germline values: CDR1 GTSNPN, CDR2 SVGIG (reference sequence). The CDR3 has 12 residues. V dropped 2 bases and J dropped 3 bases, with 8 bases sitting between them. The CDR3 protein is CAWSIVGYEQYF. The CDR3 DNA reads TGTGCCTGGAGTATAGTAGGCTACGAGCAGTACTTC.

J is TRBJ1-4 and V is TRBV6-5; 7 bases map to TRBD1. Trimming cost V 6 bases and J 5 bases; bases outside gene matches: 6. This CDR3 region has 14 residues. CDR1 is MNHEY, CDR2 SVGAGI, per germline. CDR3 amino acids: CASSPHRGNEKLFF. CDR3 sequence (DNA): TGTGCCAGCAGCCCTCACAGGGGAAATGAAAAACTGTTTTTT.

CDR3 sequence reads: CASRADPYGYTF. CDR3 sequence (DNA): TGTGCCAGCAGGGCCGACCCTTATGGCTACACCTTC. The chain carries TRBV12-3 or TRBV12-4 and TRBJ1-2; D gene unclear. The CDR3 covers 12 residues. Deletions cut 6 bases from V and 5 bases from J, with 10 bases between.

This chain connects TRBV14 to TRBJ2-2, with D perhaps being TRBD1 or TRBD2 (5 bases each). The CDR3 length is 17 residues. The V end was cut by 4 bases, the J end by 0 bases, with 15 bases between. The V gene's germline CDR1 is SGHDN and CDR2 FVKESK. Here the CDR3 reads CASSPGTGKTNTGELFF. The DNA for the CDR3 is TGTGCCAGCAGCCCCGGGACCGGAAAGACGAACACCGGGGAGCTGTTTTTT. Filled out from reference TRBV14 and TRBJ2-2, the complete variable domain reads EAGVTQFPSHSVIEKGQTVTLRCDPISGHDNLYWYRRVMGKEIKFLLHFVKESKQDESGMPNNRFLAERTGGTYSTLKVQPAELEDSGVYFCASSPGTGKTNTGELFFGEGSRLTVL.

The chain combines TRBV6-2 or TRBV6-3 with TRBJ2-1, with D possibly TRBD2 on 5 matching bases. V was pared by 7 bases and J by 8 bases, with 12 bases between. The CDR3 runs 12 residues. CDR1 is MNHEY, CDR2 SVGEGT, per germline. CDR3 bases: TGTGCCAGCAAAGCAGCGGTCCATGAGCAGTTCTTC. The encoded protein is CASKAAVHEQFF.